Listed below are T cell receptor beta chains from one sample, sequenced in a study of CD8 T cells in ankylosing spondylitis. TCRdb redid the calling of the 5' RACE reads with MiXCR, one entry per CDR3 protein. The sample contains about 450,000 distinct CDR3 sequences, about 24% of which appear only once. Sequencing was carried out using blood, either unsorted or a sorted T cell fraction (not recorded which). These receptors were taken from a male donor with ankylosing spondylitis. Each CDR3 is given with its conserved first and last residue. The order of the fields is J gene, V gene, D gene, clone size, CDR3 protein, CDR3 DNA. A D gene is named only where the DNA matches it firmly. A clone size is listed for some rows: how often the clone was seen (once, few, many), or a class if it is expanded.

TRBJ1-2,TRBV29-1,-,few,CSVGDGDSYTF,TGCAGCGTGGGGGATGGGGATAGCTACACCTTC
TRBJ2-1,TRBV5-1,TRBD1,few,CASSLGQGRVSYNEQFF,TGCGCCAGCAGCCTAGGACAGGGCAGGGTCTCCTACAATGAGCAGTTCTTC
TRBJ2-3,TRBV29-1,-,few,CSVETRGADTQYF,TGCAGCGTTGAAACCAGGGGCGCAGATACGCAGTATTTT
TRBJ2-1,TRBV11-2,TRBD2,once,CASRPRAGVGNEQFF,TGTGCCAGCAGGCCTAGAGCGGGAGTAGGAAATGAGCAGTTCTTC
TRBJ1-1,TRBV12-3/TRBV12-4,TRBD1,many,CASRFLQGGMNTEAFF,TGTGCCAGCAGGTTTCTACAGGGGGGAATGAACACTGAAGCTTTCTTT
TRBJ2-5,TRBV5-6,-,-,CASSFPGHLSETQYF,TGTGCCAGCAGCTTTCCGGGACACCTCTCAGAGACCCAGTACTTC
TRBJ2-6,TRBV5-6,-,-,CASSRLEEVTAGANVLTF,TGTGCCAGCAGCAGACTGGAGGAGGTTACTGCTGGGGCCAACGTCCTGACTTTC
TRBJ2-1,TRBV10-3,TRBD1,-,CAISDLRGLSSYNEQFF,TGTGCCATCAGTGACCTAAGGGGGCTCTCATCCTACAATGAGCAGTTCTTC
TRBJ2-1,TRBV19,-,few,CASIGGSSPFDEQFF,TGTGCCAGTATTGGCGGGTCAAGCCCCTTCGATGAGCAGTTCTTC
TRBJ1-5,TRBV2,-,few,CASSGGGSGQPQHF,TGTGCCAGCAGTGGCGGGGGGTCGGGGCAGCCCCAGCATTTT
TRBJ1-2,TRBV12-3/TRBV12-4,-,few,CASSTSLDPGGYTF,TGTGCCAGCAGTACTTCCCTGGACCCAGGTGGCTACACCTTC
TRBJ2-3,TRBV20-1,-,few,CSARVSGEGTDTQYF,TGCAGTGCTAGAGTGTCGGGAGAGGGGACAGATACGCAGTATTTT
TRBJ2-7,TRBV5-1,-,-,CASSLEDGRGEQYF,TGCGCCAGCAGCTTGGAGGACGGACGTGGCGAGCAGTACTTC
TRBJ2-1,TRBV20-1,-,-,CSARDTSSYNEQFF,TGCAGTGCTAGGGACACTAGCTCCTACAATGAGCAGTTCTTC
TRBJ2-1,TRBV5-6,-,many,CASSFGLGSQQFF,TGTGCCAGCAGCTTTGGGCTGGGTTCCCAGCAGTTCTTC
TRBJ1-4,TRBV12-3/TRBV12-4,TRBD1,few,CASSAKPGQRNEKLFF,TGTGCCAGCAGCGCTAAGCCGGGACAGAGAAATGAAAAACTGTTTTTT
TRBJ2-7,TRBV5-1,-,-,CASSLAGRPTSGEQYF,TGCGCCAGCAGCTTGGCTGGGCGACCCACCAGTGGGGAGCAGTACTTC
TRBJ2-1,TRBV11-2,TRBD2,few,CASSFQRDRQFF,TGTGCCAGCAGCTTCCAGCGGGATCGGCAGTTCTTC
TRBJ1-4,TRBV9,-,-,CASSPRQATNEKLFF,TGTGCCAGCAGCCCGCGACAGGCAACTAATGAAAAACTGTTTTTT
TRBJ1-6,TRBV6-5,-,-,CASSYAGVGSPLHF,TGTGCCAGCAGTTACGCGGGGGTGGGTTCACCCCTCCACTTT
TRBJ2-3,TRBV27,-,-,CASSLSRGAHRDTQYF,TGTGCCAGCAGTTTAAGCAGGGGGGCGCACAGAGATACGCAGTATTTT